The sequence of this T cell receptor (beta chain) was determined in a study of PD-L1 blockade in urothelial cancer (dated by TCRdb to about 2017). Regarding the study in general: All patients started therapy around 2014 and received atezolizumab 1,200 mg intravenously every 3 weeks. Blood samples were analyzed 3 weeks after the start of treatment (second dose) and 6 weeks after the start of treatment. An ECOG performance status of 0 or 1 was recorded for the patients, and 0 to 3 prior chemotherapy regimens had been received by the patients. Pretreatment tumor samples and matched peripheral blood, collected serially before and after atezolizumab treatment, underwent TCR sequencing. Twenty-five of 29 patients were males with bladder-origin urothelial cancer, and about 65% of the 29 reported a prior smoking history. A median of about 140,000 T cells and tens of thousands of unique TCRs was obtained from blood samples, and a median clonality of roughly 0.074 was observed. In the same patients who had TCR sequencing, pretreatment tumors also underwent whole exome sequencing and RNA sequencing. Progression-free survival longer than 6 months counted as durable clinical benefit, and TCR features were additionally tested against both progression-free and overall survival. Durable clinical benefit was achieved by nine patients but not by the remaining 20. Pretreatment blood TCR-seq was available for 30 or so patients, at least one posttreatment blood collection was obtained for roughly 24 patients, and tumor TCR-seq was available for roughly 24 patients. An exploratory multi-omic analysis was conducted of the somatic, immune and clinical correlates of response to PD-L1 blockade with atezolizumab in urothelial cancer.

The study at large found these results: Patients with durable benefit showed greater expansion of tumor-associated TCR clones in peripheral blood 3 weeks after starting treatment (n of about 20, p = 0.022). Because the sample size was small (n of about 29) and many exploratory analyses were performed, the results are intended to be hypothesis-generating. Improved progression-free and overall survival was associated with having pretreatment peripheral blood TCR clonality below the median.

The CDR3 sequence holds 16 residues, the cysteine and phenylalanine included. Only CDR3 DNA is held: 48 bases, read in frame from base 1. At the junction V is shortened by 0 bases and J by 5 bases; bases outside the gene matches: 7. Each PCR received spiked-in synthetic TCR analog templates so that absolute template abundance could be estimated from read counts. The immunoSEQ assay was used to amplify TCRbeta CDR3 regions from genomic DNA with bias-controlled V and J gene primers. Rearranged TCRbeta segments were sequenced at approximately 20X coverage. The authors processed their data as follows. Clustering was used to correct sequencing errors, and CDR3s were annotated against IMGT so that V, D and J genes could be assigned. Downstream analyses used only productive TCRbeta rearrangements and left out out-of-frame or stop-codon sequences. To compute clonality, Shannon entropy was normalized by the log of the number of unique productive sequences and then subtracted from one. Fisher's exact test with Benjamini-Hochberg correction, at a threshold of adjusted p below 0.01, was used to find clones that differed between time points or between blood and tumor. In TCRdb, the immuneACCESS table is reduced to in-frame sequences with V and J assigned. These tables do not hold every clone; where another copy was compared, an unresolved V gene accounts for under half, and the others remain unexplained. V and J calls and clone size come straight from that table; D and trimming were deduced from the DNA. For this sample there are 80,000 to 95,000 clones; roughly 80% appear just once. The biggest ten clones account for approximately 8.4% of the sample.

Comments on this clone: The antigen this receptor binds is unknown. There are no base qualities to consult, and no much larger clone falls within one base.

The time point label, read with the paper, signifies: peripheral blood 6 weeks after treatment start. The cohort comprised fewer than 35 patients with locally advanced or metastatic urothelial carcinoma treated at Memorial Sloan Kettering on a trial protocol. Peripheral blood mononuclear cells were collected pretreatment and during treatment, at between 1 and 8 total time points per patient. The Qiagen DNeasy Blood extraction kit was used to purify genomic DNA from total PBMCs and from tumor samples. Collected pretreatment and during treatment, PBMCs were isolated and stored as previously described.

This TCR derives from a man in his 70s with urothelial cancer. The sequenced sample was PBMCs, obtained around atezolizumab (anti-PD-L1) treatment. The V and J segments used are TRBV6-7 and TRBJ2-4; TRBD2 matches 7 bases in the middle. TRBV6-7 is recorded as an ORF, its role being uncertain. The nucleotides read TGTGCCAGCAGTTACTCGACCTGGGGGGGGGAAAACATTCAGTACTTC. This gives the protein CASSYSTWGGENIQYF.